A selection of T cell receptor beta chains follows, all from one sample in a study of blood T cell repertoires in COVID-19. Method: immunoSEQ multiplex PCR; TCRdb's copy keeps in-frame clones and lacks some. The table shows a few hundred thousand clones, with roughly 88% occurring only once. Sequencing used PBMCs or T cells enriched from blood (not recorded which). The origin of the receptors is a woman between 45 and 65 years old who had recovered from COVID-19. The CDR3 runs from the conserved cysteine through the conserved F or W. D genes are given only for firm matches. Size values are once, few and many counts, or a class for expanded clones, and some rows have none.

- TRBJ2-2 TRBV9 TRBD2 TGTGCCAGCAGCGTAGGAGGCGGGAGGAACACCGGGGAGCTGTTTTTT CASSVGGGRNTGELFF
- TRBJ2-7 TRBV7-9 - TGTGCCAGCAGCTTAAATGCCGGGCGGGATCCTGCGCAGTACTTC CASSLNAGRDPAQYF
once TRBJ2-1 TRBV7-9 - TGTGCCAGCAGCGGGTTCCCGGGGTACAATGAGCAGTTCTTC CASSGFPGYNEQFF
- TRBJ2-7 TRBV7-9 - TGTGCCAGCAGCACTATTGTAAGTCAGGGGAGCTACGAGCAGTACTTC CASSTIVSQGSYEQYF
- TRBJ2-7 TRBV28 - TGTGCCAGCAGCTATACAGGGCGCTACGAGCAGTACTTC CASSYTGRYEQYF
- TRBJ2-4 TRBV28 - TGTGCCAGCTCAGGGCAGCAAAACATTCAGTACTTC CASSGQQNIQYF
few TRBJ2-7 TRBV3-1/TRBV3-2 TRBD2 TGTGCCAGCAGCCCCGGACTAGCGCTACAACGGGAGCAGTACTTC CASSPGLALQREQYF
- TRBJ2-5 TRBV27 TRBD2 TGTGCCAGCAGTTCACGCCCGAACAGCGGGAGGAGGGAGACCCAGTACTTC CASSSRPNSGRRETQYF
- TRBJ1-5 TRBV5-1 TRBD1 TGCGCCAGCAGCCCTGGACAGGACAATCAGCCCCAGCATTTT CASSPGQDNQPQHF
- TRBJ1-4 TRBV5-1 - TGCGCCAGCAGCTTGCAAGCGACCCGAACTAATGAAAAACTGTTTTTT CASSLQATRTNEKLFF
- TRBJ2-1 TRBV9 TRBD2 TGTGCCAGCAGCGTTGGGACTAGCGGGAGAGCGAATGAGCAGTTCTTC CASSVGTSGRANEQFF
- TRBJ1-6 TRBV7-3 - TGTGCCAGCAGCTTGATTGCAGGGGATAATTCACCCCTCCACTTT CASSLIAGDNSPLHF
once TRBJ1-2 TRBV4-1 - TGCGCCAGCAGCCAAGATCGGGGGGGAATTTATAGCTATGGCTACACCTTC CASSQDRGGIYSYGYTF
- TRBJ1-4 TRBV6-6 - TGTGCCAGCCAGCCCTACGGGGAAAAACTGTTTTTT CASQPYGEKLFF
- TRBJ2-3 TRBV5-6 TRBD1 TGTGCCAGCAGCTTGAAGGGGGCGCTGAGAGATACGCAGTATTTT CASSLKGALRDTQYF
- TRBJ1-5 TRBV21-1 - TGTGCCAGCGGGCAGGGGGGCGCGAATCAGCCCCAGCATTTT CASGQGGANQPQHF
- TRBJ2-2 TRBV12-1 - TGTGCCAGCAGCTTTGCTTGGACTAGCGGGACGGGGGCCGGGGAGCTGTTTTTT CASSFAWTSGTGAGELFF
- TRBJ1-2 TRBV6-5 - TGTGCCAGCAGTTGGCCAGGTTCCCCCTATGGCTACACCTTC CASSWPGSPYGYTF
- TRBJ2-2 TRBV7-9 - TGTGCCAGCAGTCCGCGTGGGAGCTCCGGGGAGCTGTTTTTT CASSPRGSSGELFF
- TRBJ2-7 TRBV18 TRBD1 TGTGCCAGCTCAGTGGGACAGCCCCGCTACGAGCAGTACTTC CASSVGQPRYEQYF
- TRBJ2-1 TRBV20-1 - TGCAGTGCTCTCAGGGTAACTGAGCAGTTCTTC CSALRVTEQFF
- TRBJ1-6 TRBV28 TRBD1 TGTGCCAGCAGCCGACTGACAGGGTCACCCCTCCACTTT CASSRLTGSPLHF
- TRBJ2-3 TRBV6-6 - TGTGCCAGCAGTTACAAAGCGCGCACTAGCACAGATACGCAGTATTTT CASSYKARTSTDTQYF
- TRBJ2-1 TRBV19 TRBD2 TGTGCCAGTAGTATCGCGGGAGTGTCCTACAATGAGCAGTTCTTC CASSIAGVSYNEQFF
- TRBJ2-7 TRBV4-2 - TGTGCCAGCAGCCAAGGATTGGGGGGCGAGCAGTACTTC CASSQGLGGEQYF
once TRBJ2-7 TRBV27 - TGTGCCAGCAGTTTTCTAAGCGCGAGCTCCTACGAGCAGTACTTC CASSFLSASSYEQYF
once TRBJ2-7 TRBV27 TRBD2 TGTGCCAGCAGACCAACTAGCGGACCCTACGAGCAGTACTTC CASRPTSGPYEQYF
- TRBJ1-2 TRBV19 - TGTGCCAGCGGAAGGACGGGGGACTATGGCTACACCTTC CASGRTGDYGYTF
- TRBJ1-1 TRBV6-5 TRBD1 TGTGCCAGCAGGAGGGACAGGGTGGATACTGAAGCTTTCTTT CASRRDRVDTEAFF
once TRBJ1-1 TRBV7-3 - TGTGCCAGCAGCCTTCTGGGCGACAGGCTGAACACTGAAGCTTTCTTT CASSLLGDRLNTEAFF
- TRBJ1-4 TRBV12-5 - TGTGCTAGTGGTTTGTCCCGAACGACAGGAGCAACTAATGAAAAACTGTTTTTT CASGLSRTTGATNEKLFF
- TRBJ2-5 TRBV5-8 TRBD2 TGTGCCAGCAGCTTGGATGTTAGCGGGAGACCCCGGGAGACCCAGTACTTC CASSLDVSGRPRETQYF
once TRBJ2-3 TRBV30 - TGTGCCTGGAGTCGGAGGGGAAATACGCAGTATTTT CAWSRRGNTQYF
- TRBJ1-1 TRBV28 TRBD1 TGTGCCAGCAGTAGTCCGCAGGGGGCTTTCACTGAAGCTTTCTTT CASSSPQGAFTEAFF
- TRBJ1-3 TRBV20-1 - TGCAGTGCTAGTAGTTTCGGACAGAGCTCTGGAAACACCATATATTTT CSASSFGQSSGNTIYF
- TRBJ2-5 TRBV3-1/TRBV3-2 - TGTGCCAGCAGCCAAGTGGACAGTAGGGAGACCCAGTACTTC CASSQVDSRETQYF
few TRBJ2-3 TRBV28 TRBD1 TGTGCCAGCAGTCCCCCGACAGGGGGCGCCACAGATACGCAGTATTTT CASSPPTGGATDTQYF
- TRBJ2-1 TRBV11-2 TRBD1 TGTGCCAGCAGCTCCGGGACAGGGTTTAGCGGGCAGTTCTTC CASSSGTGFSGQFF
- TRBJ2-7 TRBV11-2 - TGTGCCAGCAGCTTCGGGACTGGGACCTACGAGCAGTACTTC CASSFGTGTYEQYF
- TRBJ2-7 TRBV5-1 - TGCGCCAGCAGTGCGGGGGCAGGCGAGCAGTACTTC CASSAGAGEQYF
once TRBJ2-1 TRBV24-1 TRBD2 TGTGCCACTTCTGGGACTAGCGCGCGCTCCTACAATGAGCAGTTCTTC CATSGTSARSYNEQFF